Below are 3 T cell receptor beta chains sequenced from a single sample in a study of T cell repertoires in cytomegalovirus infection. TCRdb reprocessed the reads with MiXCR, giving one entry per CDR3 protein. The sample lists about 740,000 distinct CDR3 sequences, 35% to 45% occurring once. The sequenced sample was PBMCs. These receptors originate from a human donor in good health (CMV status not recorded). Some clones in this sample may be carry-over from other donors' samples.

The chain has TRBV5-4 and TRBJ2-7, with 8 bases fitting TRBD2. The CDR3 contains 15 residues. Germline trimming cut 0 bases from V and 1 base from J; bases unmatched to any gene: 3. Germline loops: CDR1 SGHNT, CDR2 YYREEE (reference sequence). CDR3 in DNA: TGTGCCAGCAGCTTGGGGACTAGCCTTTCCTACGAGCAGTACTTC. It encodes CASSLGTSLSYEQYF.

This chain joins TRBV7-3 and TRBJ2-2; D not resolved. Germline lookup yields CDR1 SGHTA and CDR2 FQGTGA. Trimming took off 3 bases at V and 1 base at J, with 15 bases between the two ends. This CDR3 region has 17 residues. The CDR3 DNA reads TGTGCCAGCAGCTTGAGGTCCCACAGCCAGAACACCGGGGAGCTGTTTTTT. This translates into CASSLRSHSQNTGELFF.

The rearrangement uses TRBV7-9 and TRBJ2-4, with D unclear. Per germline, CDR1 SEHNR and CDR2 FQNEAQ (reference sequence). The CDR3 is 14 residues long. V gave up 1 base and J gave up 6 bases, with 10 bases separating them. The CDR3 region has the DNA TGTGCCAGCAGCTTAGGTCAATATGGAAACATTCAGTACTTC. Protein sequence: CASSLGQYGNIQYF.